This T cell receptor beta chain was identified during a study of shared clonotypes between healthy human individuals. Across the study: The study enrolled a couple of women and a few men aged 18 to 49. General study findings and limits: Around 5% of naive CD4 clonotypes were common to a handful of donors. Exclusively blood specimens were collected; tissue repertoires likely differ.

Clones were read by immunoSEQ multiplex PCR, and TCRdb kept only the in-frame ones, dropping some. Of hundreds of thousands of clones listed, roughly 98% were seen once; the top ten hold 0.3% to 0.35%. In regard to this clone: Antigen: not known.

Naive-designated CD8 cells lacked CD45RO, were positively enriched for CCR7, and omitted terminally differentiated effector memory CD45RA+ cells. There are 15 residues in the CDR3. The germline CDR1 and CDR2 sequences are MNHEY and SVGAGI. The J segment lost 2 bases and the V segment lost 5 bases, leaving 9 bases of the junction unmatched. This chain joins TRBV6-5 and TRBJ2-7, with 7 bases lining up with TRBD1. This TCR came from a man between 25 and 39 years old in good health. Sequencing used naive CD8+ T cells sorted from blood. The CDR3 DNA reads TGTGCCAGCAGTCATCGGACAGGTCTGGCCTACGAGCAGTACTTC. Translated: CASSHRTGLAYEQYF.